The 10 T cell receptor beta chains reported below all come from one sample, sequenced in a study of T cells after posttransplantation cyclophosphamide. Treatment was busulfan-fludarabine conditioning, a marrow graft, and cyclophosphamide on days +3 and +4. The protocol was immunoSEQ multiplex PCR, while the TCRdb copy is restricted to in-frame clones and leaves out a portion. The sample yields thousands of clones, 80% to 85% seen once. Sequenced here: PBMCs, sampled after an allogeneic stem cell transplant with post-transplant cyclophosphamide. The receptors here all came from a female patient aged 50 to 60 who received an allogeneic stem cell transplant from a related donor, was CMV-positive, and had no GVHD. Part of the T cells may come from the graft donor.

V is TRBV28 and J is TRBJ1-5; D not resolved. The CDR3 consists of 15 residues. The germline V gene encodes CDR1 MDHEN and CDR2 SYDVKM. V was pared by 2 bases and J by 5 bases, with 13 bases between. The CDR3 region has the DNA TGTGCCAGCAGTTTAGGACGGAGGCGGGATCAGCCCCAGCATTTT. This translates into CASSLGRRRDQPQHF.

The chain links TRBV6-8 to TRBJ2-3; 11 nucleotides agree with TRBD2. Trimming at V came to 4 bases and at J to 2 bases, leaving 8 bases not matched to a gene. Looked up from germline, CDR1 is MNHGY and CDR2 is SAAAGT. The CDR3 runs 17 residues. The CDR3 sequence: CASSSRASGGNTDTQYF. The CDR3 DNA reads TGTGCCAGCAGTTCCCGAGCTAGCGGGGGGAACACAGATACGCAGTATTTT.

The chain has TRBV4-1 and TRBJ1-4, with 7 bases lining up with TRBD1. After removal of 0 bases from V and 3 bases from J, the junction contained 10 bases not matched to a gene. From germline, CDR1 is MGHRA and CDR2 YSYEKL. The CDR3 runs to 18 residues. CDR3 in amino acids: CASSQDHPGQTSNEKLFF. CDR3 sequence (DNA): TGCGCCAGCAGCCAAGATCACCCGGGACAGACTTCTAATGAAAAACTGTTTTTT.

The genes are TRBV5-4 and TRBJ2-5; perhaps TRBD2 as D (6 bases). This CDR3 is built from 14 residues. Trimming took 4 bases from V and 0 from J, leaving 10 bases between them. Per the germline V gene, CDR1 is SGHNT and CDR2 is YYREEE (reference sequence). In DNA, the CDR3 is TGTGCCAGCAGCCGGACGGGGGACCAAGAGACCCAGTACTTC. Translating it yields CASSRTGDQETQYF.

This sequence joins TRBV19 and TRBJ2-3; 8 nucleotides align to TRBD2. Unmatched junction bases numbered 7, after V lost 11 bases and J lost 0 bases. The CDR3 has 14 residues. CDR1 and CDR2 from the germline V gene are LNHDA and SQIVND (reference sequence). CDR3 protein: CACTSSGSTDTQYF. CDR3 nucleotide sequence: TGTGCCTGCACATCTAGCGGGAGCACAGATACGCAGTATTTT. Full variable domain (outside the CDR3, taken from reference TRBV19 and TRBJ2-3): DGGITQSPKYLFRKEGQNVTLSCEQNLNHDAMYWYRQDPGQGLRLIYYSQIVNDFQKGDIAEGYSVSREKKESFPLTVTSAQKNPTAFYLCACTSSGSTDTQYFGPGTRLTVL.

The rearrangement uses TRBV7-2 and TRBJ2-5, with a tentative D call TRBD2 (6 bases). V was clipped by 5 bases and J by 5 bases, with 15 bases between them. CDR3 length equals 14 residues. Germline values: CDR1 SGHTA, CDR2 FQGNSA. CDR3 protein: CASSPDWEEETQYF. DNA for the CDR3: TGTGCCAGCAGCCCGGACTGGGAGGAGGAGACCCAGTACTTC.

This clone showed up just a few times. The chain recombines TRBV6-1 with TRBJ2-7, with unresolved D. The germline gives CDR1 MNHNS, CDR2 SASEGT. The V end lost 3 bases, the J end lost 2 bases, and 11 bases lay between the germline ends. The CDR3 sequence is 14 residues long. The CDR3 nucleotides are TGTGCCAGCAGTGATACGGCGGTAACCTACGAGCAGTACTTC. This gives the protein CASSDTAVTYEQYF.

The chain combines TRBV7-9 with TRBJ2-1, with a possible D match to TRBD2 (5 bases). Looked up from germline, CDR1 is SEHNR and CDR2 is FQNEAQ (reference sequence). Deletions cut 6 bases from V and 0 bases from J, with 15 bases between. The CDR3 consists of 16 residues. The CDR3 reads CASRYLGESSYNEQFF. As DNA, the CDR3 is TGTGCCAGCAGGTACCTCGGGGAGAGCTCCTACAATGAGCAGTTCTTC.

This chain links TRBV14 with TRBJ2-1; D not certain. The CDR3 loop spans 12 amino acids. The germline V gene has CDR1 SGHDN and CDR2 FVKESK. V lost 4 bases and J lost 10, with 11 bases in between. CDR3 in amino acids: CASSLDIQEQFF. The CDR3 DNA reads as TGTGCCAGCAGCCTCGATATTCAGGAGCAGTTCTTC.

CDR3 in amino acids: CASREDQSSYEQYF. In DNA, the CDR3 is TGTGCCAGCAGGGAGGACCAGAGCTCCTACGAGCAGTACTTC. The rearrangement joins TRBV25-1 to TRBJ2-7; maybe TRBD2 (5 bases). From germline, CDR1 is MGHDK and CDR2 SYGVNS. The CDR3 is 14 residues long. Trimming took off 6 bases at V and 0 bases at J, with 12 bases between the two ends.